A single sample is the source of the 6 T cell receptor beta chains below, sequenced in a study of Ad26.COV2.S vaccination and SARS-CoV-2 variants. Stated treatment: roughly 18 received Ad26.COV2.S at low or high dose, single or two shots; 5 received placebo; per-sample allocation not given. On day 63 after the first injection, vaccine and placebo recipients gave samples. Some clones are missing from TCRdb's copy, which holds only in-frame ones; the method was immunoSEQ multiplex PCR. This table has about 480,000 clones, roughly 89% appearing once. Specimen: peripheral blood, collected in a trial of Ad26.COV2.S vaccine versus placebo. The receptor set was obtained from a person between 18 and 65 years old who received the Ad26.COV2.S COVID-19 vaccine or a placebo.

The chain recombines TRBV6-5 with TRBJ1-1; D not resolved. V was shortened by 6 bases and J by 5 bases, with 13 bases between the two germline ends. Germline lookup yields CDR1 MNHEY and CDR2 SVGAGI. The CDR3 contains 13 residues. The CDR3 DNA is TGTGCCAGCAGGTTATCGAGAGGGACTGAAGCTTTCTTT. This sequence encodes CASRLSRGTEAFF.

This chain joins TRBV10-3 and TRBJ1-4; TRBD1 might be the D (5 bases). There are 14 residues in the CDR3. Trimming shortened V by 3 bases and J by 5 bases, and 10 bases separated the two germline ends. CDR1 and CDR2 (germline): ENHRY, SYGVKD. CDR3 DNA: TGTGCCATCAGTGAAGGGGCCCCGAATGAAAAACTGTTTTTT. It translates to CAISEGAPNEKLFF.

The chain is built from TRBV6-5 and TRBJ2-3; no definite D call. V was shortened by 6 bases and J by 1 base, with 8 bases between the two germline ends. Germline V CDR1 and CDR2: MNHEY, SVGAGI. The CDR3 loop spans 13 amino acids. The DNA for the CDR3 is TGTGCCAGCAGAGACGGTGGCACAGATACGCAGTATTTT. Translating it yields CASRDGGTDTQYF.

V is TRBV28 and J is TRBJ1-6, with D uncertain. The V end lost 5 bases, the J end lost 9 bases, and 14 bases lay between the germline ends. CDR1 and CDR2 from the germline V gene are MDHEN and SYDVKM. The CDR3 covers 14 residues. CDR3 DNA sequence: TGTGCCAGCAGTGTCGTTGCGATTGTTTCACCCCTCCACTTT. This encodes CASSVVAIVSPLHF.

This clone was seen more than once but under ten times. This chain connects TRBV5-1 to TRBJ1-6, with D possibly TRBD1 on 6 matching bases. The CDR3 consists of 16 residues. Trimming stripped 3 bases from V and 5 bases from J, with 15 bases between. Germline V CDR1 and CDR2: SGHRS, YFSETQ. CDR3 sequence reads: CASSSQGQSNNSPLHF. CDR3 nucleotide sequence: TGCGCCAGCAGCTCCCAGGGGCAATCCAATAATTCACCCCTCCACTTT. Drawing the rest from reference TRBV5-1 and TRBJ1-6, the complete variable domain is KAGVTQTPRYLIKTRGQQVTLSCSPISGHRSVSWYQQTPGQGLQFLFEYFSETQRNKGNFPGRFSGRQFSNSRSEMNVSTLELGDSALYLCASSSQGQSNNSPLHFGNGTRLTVT.

The gene calls are TRBV30 and TRBJ2-7, with D possibly being TRBD2 (5 bases). CDR3 length: 13 residues. Trimming pared 2 bases from V and 5 bases from J, leaving 13 bases between. Germline loops: CDR1 GTSNPN, CDR2 SVGIG (reference sequence). The CDR3 nucleotides are TGTGCCTGGAGTCCTGCCGGAGGTCACGAGCAGTACTTC. This sequence encodes CAWSPAGGHEQYF.